This T cell receptor (beta chain) was sequenced for a study of T cells in Graves' hyperthyroidism and ophthalmopathy. Ten or more counts support this clonotype. The length of the CDR3 is 14 residues. The V gene end was trimmed by 5 bases and the J gene end by 7 bases; junction bases not matched to a gene: 4. Germline V gene lookup returns CDR1 LNHNV and CDR2 YYDKDF (reference sequence). Amplification of TCR beta CDR3 regions used RNA as the template. HTBI primers were the set used in a first-round RT-PCR of the TCR CDR3. In TCRdb, the multiplex PCR reads were re-called with MiXCR into one record per CDR3 protein. The data hold around 500,000 distinct CDR3 sequences, with around 16% observed a single time.

This TCR came from a woman in her 30s with Graves' ophthalmopathy. Sequences were obtained from blood. The V and J genes are TRBV15 and TRBJ2-1; TRBD2 matches 11 bases. The CDR3 DNA sequence: TGTGCCACCAGCTTGGGACTAGCGGCAAATGAGCAGTTCTTC. Protein: CATSLGLAANEQFF.